The 15 T cell receptor beta chains listed next were all sequenced from one sample in a study of control samples from healthy donors and cancer patients. Libraries were prepared by immunoSEQ multiplex PCR; TCRdb keeps only in-frame clonotypes and omits some of them. The sample contains roughly 170,000 clones, around 94% of which appear only once. Sequenced sample: blood. The source of these receptors is a young woman in good health.

This clone was recorded once. This chain links TRBV9 with TRBJ1-2; perhaps TRBD1 as D (5 bases). This CDR3 comprises 14 residues. CDR1 is SGDLS and CDR2 is YYNGEE in the germline V gene. Trimming stripped 0 bases from V and 2 bases from J, with 8 bases between. The CDR3 spells CASSVGGANYGYTF. In nucleotides, the CDR3 is TGTGCCAGCAGCGTAGGTGGGGCGAACTATGGCTACACCTTC.

The chain links TRBV19 to TRBJ1-2; no clear D gene. CDR3 length equals 12 residues. Germline V gives CDR1 LNHDA, CDR2 SQIVND (reference sequence). V was clipped by 4 bases and J by 2 bases, with 5 bases between them. The CDR3 DNA reads TGTGCCAGTAGTAACTTGAACTATGGCTACACCTTC. This gives the protein CASSNLNYGYTF.

The chain links TRBV7-6 to TRBJ1-1, with a weak D call TRBD1 (5 bases). V dropped 6 bases and J dropped 2 bases, with 7 bases sitting between them. CDR1 is SGHVS and CDR2 is FNYEAQ in the germline V gene. CDR3 length: 12 amino acids. DNA for the CDR3: TGTGCCAGCAGGGGACCTAACACTGAAGCTTTCTTT. Residues: CASRGPNTEAFF.

The chain is built from TRBV10-2 and TRBJ1-6; D possibly corresponds to TRBD1 (5 bases). V was trimmed by 0 bases and J by 6 bases, leaving 9 bases between them. The CDR3 spans 15 residues. Germline values: CDR1 WSHSY, CDR2 SAAADI. CDR3: CASSESGGRNSPLHF. DNA for the CDR3: TGCGCCAGCAGTGAGTCGGGGGGACGTAATTCACCCCTCCACTTT.

This chain links TRBV7-9 with TRBJ2-3; TRBD2 matches 12 bases. Unmatched junction bases numbered 8, after V lost 4 bases and J lost 0 bases. CDR1 is SEHNR, CDR2 FQNEAQ, per germline (reference sequence). CDR3 size: 18 residues. The CDR3 is CASSSYRLAGVSTDTQYF. As DNA, the CDR3 is TGTGCCAGCAGCTCCTACCGACTAGCGGGAGTGAGCACAGATACGCAGTATTTT. Full variable domain (outside the CDR3, taken from reference TRBV7-9 and TRBJ2-3): DTGVSQNPRHKITKRGQNVTFRCDPISEHNRLYWYRQTLGQGPEFLTYFQNEAQLEKSRLLSDRFSAERPKGSFSTLEIQRTEQGDSAMYLCASSSYRLAGVSTDTQYFGPGTRLTVL.

For the CDR3, the DNA is TGTGCCAGCAGTTCAGACAGGGATAGGTCCTACGAGCAGTACTTC. Translating gives CASSSDRDRSYEQYF. J is TRBJ2-7 and V is TRBV7-2, with TRBD1 identical over 7 bases. With 6 bases clipped from V and 1 base from J, the junction kept 9 bases outside the gene matches. Germline lookup yields CDR1 SGHTA and CDR2 FQGNSA. The CDR3 covers 15 residues.

The chain uses TRBV7-2 and TRBJ2-5; unclear D gene. The CDR3 covers 13 residues. V lost 4 bases and J lost 2, with 8 bases in between. Germline loops: CDR1 SGHTA, CDR2 FQGNSA. The CDR3 is CASSSLVQETQYF. The CDR3 DNA follows: TGTGCCAGCAGCTCGTTAGTACAAGAGACCCAGTACTTC. The full variable domain, with the rest looked up from reference TRBV7-2 and TRBJ2-5, is GAGVSQSPSNKVTEKGKDVELRCDPISGHTALYWYRQSLGQGLEFLIYFQGNSAPDKSGLPSDRFSAERTGGSVSTLTIQRTQQEDSAVYLCASSSLVQETQYFGPGTRLLVL.

This clone was seen a single time. The chain recombines TRBV5-6 with TRBJ1-1; 8 bases map to TRBD1. The junction had 8 bases not matched to a gene; V was cut back by 4 bases and J by 0 bases. CDR1 and CDR2 (germline): SGHDT, YYEEEE. The CDR3 is 16 residues long. The DNA for the CDR3 is TGTGCCAGCAGCCCGACAGGGGCAAACTTGAACACTGAAGCTTTCTTT. This encodes CASSPTGANLNTEAFF. Based on the CDR3 plus reference TRBV5-6 and TRBJ1-1, the full variable domain is DAGVTQSPTHLIKTRGQQVTLRCSPKSGHDTVSWYQQALGQGPQFIFQYYEEEERQRGNFPDRFSGHQFPNYSSELNVNALLLGDSALYLCASSPTGANLNTEAFFGQGTRLTVV.

V usage is TRBV19 and J usage is TRBJ1-1; D might be TRBD1 (5 bases). This CDR3 spans 13 amino acids. CDR1 LNHDA and CDR2 SQIVND come from the germline V gene (reference sequence). V was clipped by 5 bases and J by 2 bases, with 9 bases between them. CDR3 protein: CASSPQGNTEAFF. CDR3 DNA: TGTGCCAGTAGTCCGCAGGGAAACACTGAAGCTTTCTTT. Drawing the rest from reference TRBV19 and TRBJ1-1, the complete variable domain is DGGITQSPKYLFRKEGQNVTLSCEQNLNHDAMYWYRQDPGQGLRLIYYSQIVNDFQKGDIAEGYSVSREKKESFPLTVTSAQKNPTAFYLCASSPQGNTEAFFGQGTRLTVV.

V usage is TRBV6-5 and J usage is TRBJ1-2; maybe TRBD1 (6 bases). There are 16 residues in the CDR3. V lost 2 bases to trimming and J lost 6 bases, with 19 bases between them. CDR1 is MNHEY and CDR2 is SVGAGI in the germline V gene. CDR3 protein: CASSYGGGTRRHGYTF. The CDR3 region has the DNA TGTGCCAGCAGTTACGGAGGCGGGACAAGGCGGCATGGCTACACCTTC.

The chain uses TRBV27 and TRBJ2-1; D is uncertain. Germline CDR1 MNHEY, CDR2 SMNVEV (reference sequence). CDR3 length equals 16 residues. V dropped 5 bases and J dropped 8 bases, with 22 bases sitting between them. The CDR3 region has the DNA TGTGCCAGCAGTAATAATCAGCCCCCGAGAGGCGATGAGCAGTTCTTC. Its protein product is CASSNNQPPRGDEQFF.

The V call is TRBV19, the J call TRBJ1-3; 8 bases are a match to TRBD1. V lost 7 bases to trimming and J lost 4 bases; unmatched junction nucleotides: 6. Per germline, CDR1 LNHDA and CDR2 SQIVND (reference sequence). The CDR3 spans 14 residues. The CDR3 DNA reads TGTGCCAGTACCCTGACAGGGGCAGGAAACACCATATATTTT. Its translation is CASTLTGAGNTIYF.

The rearrangement uses TRBV7-2 and TRBJ2-7; D is undetermined. The germline gives CDR1 SGHTA, CDR2 FQGNSA. V was shortened by 0 bases and J by 1 base, with 4 bases between the two germline ends. CDR3 length: 13 amino acids. In nucleotides, the CDR3 is TGTGCCAGCAGCTTAGCCAGTTCCTACGAGCAGTACTTC. Protein: CASSLASSYEQYF.

This sequence joins TRBV2 and TRBJ1-5, with no clear D. Trimming stripped 6 bases from V and 4 bases from J, with 16 bases between. CDR1 is SNHLY and CDR2 is FYNNEI in the germline V gene. The CDR3 is 15 residues long. The CDR3 DNA follows: TGTGCCAGCAGGGTAGGGCCGGGCGGAAATCAGCCCCAGCATTTT. This translates into CASRVGPGGNQPQHF.

The rearrangement links TRBV9 to TRBJ1-1; a possible D gene is TRBD1 (5 bases). The CDR3 length is 15 residues. Trimming took off 0 bases at V and 0 bases at J, with 9 bases between the two ends. Germline V gene sequence: CDR1 SGDLS, CDR2 YYNGEE. The CDR3 coding sequence is TGTGCCAGCAGCGTAGGGGCAGGGTTGAACACTGAAGCTTTCTTT. It yields the protein CASSVGAGLNTEAFF.